This T cell receptor (beta chain) was observed in a study of monozygotic twins with inflammatory bowel disease. The study's findings and limits: Relative to healthy twins, IBD patients had fewer clonotypes in common with others, a gap that was especially apparent with disease activity.

Note on this clonotype: Its specificity is unknown.

Whole blood served as the source of total RNA, and no T cell sorting took place. The authors made each sample's cDNA in eight separate reactions. TCRdb reprocessed the 5' RACE reads and reports one entry per CDR3 protein, with no DNA. The sample data list around 220,000 distinct CDR3 sequences. Sample: blood. The clonotype originates from a human donor with ulcerative colitis or Crohn's disease, or a healthy co-twin of an affected twin (not recorded which).

The CDR3 is CASRGLGEQFF. The J gene is TRBJ2-1, the V gene TRBV27. CDR1 is MNHEY and CDR2 is SMNVEV in the germline V gene (reference sequence). The CDR3 extends over 11 amino acids.